The clone carrying this T cell receptor (beta chain) has a single count. What it recognizes is unknown. The use of genomic DNA as template underpinned the TCR beta VDJ and CDR3 profiling. One entry per CDR3 protein results from TCRdb running MiXCR on the reads. The table lists approximately 200,000 distinct CDR3 sequences, about half of them singletons. V lost 0 bases and J lost 3, with 11 bases in between. CDR3 length: 14 residues. Germline V gives CDR1 DFQATT, CDR2 SNEGSKA (reference sequence). The sample comes from a study of CD8+CD57+ T cells in acquired aplastic anemia. The overall study: DNA from sorted CD4+ and CD8+ cells averaged 3.2 ug. Healthy donor CD4+ cell samples had a mean of roughly 10 million reads. General study findings and limits: Sharing between patients and controls was observed for roughly 30 CD8+ CDR3 sequences. The study found no significant CD8+ Simpson's diversity difference between patients and controls.

The genes are TRBV20-1 and TRBJ1-1; possible D gene TRBD1, 5 bases. The source is a human donor in good health, serving as a control. Sequencing input: sorted CD4+, CD8+, or CD8+CD57+ T cells (not recorded which) from PBMCs. The CDR3 loop is CSARDPVRDTEAFF. The CDR3 DNA sequence: TGCAGTGCTAGAGACCCGGTCAGGGACACTGAAGCTTTCTTT.